The source of this TCR beta chain is a study of T cells in Graves' hyperthyroidism and ophthalmopathy. Criteria for exclusion of patients were uncontrolled infection, other autoimmune disease, pregnancy or lactation. The PBMCs studied were ones that came from 10 ml fresh peripheral blood. TCR beta CDR3 regions were amplified from RNA transcripts. Carried out on the TCR CDR3, a first-round RT-PCR used the HTBI primer set. A single record per CDR3 protein comes from TCRdb applying MiXCR to the multiplex PCR reads. Of hundreds of thousands of distinct CDR3 sequences in the sample, 15% to 20% were seen once. Trimming took off 4 bases at V and 4 bases at J, with 7 bases between the two ends. Germline assignment: CDR1 SQVTM and CDR2 ANQGSEA. The CDR3 has 12 amino acids.

This rearrangement joins TRBV29-1 to TRBJ2-2; D call uncertain. The TCR was taken from a woman aged 30 to 39 with Graves' hyperthyroidism. Material: blood. CDR3 protein: CSVVTITGELFF. The CDR3 nucleotides are TGCAGCGTTGTGACGATCACCGGGGAGCTGTTTTTT.